This T cell receptor beta chain was identified in a study of graft-versus-host responses after intestinal transplantation. General study points: High graft-versus-host to host-versus-graft clonal ratios were found in allografts of patients who had graft-donor T cell macrochimerism.

A word on this clone: What it binds is unknown.

Assay: immunoSEQ multiplex PCR; the TCRdb copy retains only in-frame clones and omits some. The sample lists roughly 81,000 clones, about four fifths occurring once. V was pared by 10 bases and J by 4 bases, with 14 bases between. The germline gives CDR1 MDHEN, CDR2 SYDVKM. This CDR3 has 13 residues. This receptor was taken from a human donor who received an intestinal transplant. Sequencing used unstimulated CD4+ T cells sorted from spleen or lymph node cells, obtained before intestinal transplant. V and J are TRBV28 and TRBJ1-3; no reliable D call. Here the CDR3 DNA reads TGTGCCACCCTCTCCACGGGAGGAAACACCATATATTTT. Its translation: CATLSTGGNTIYF.